The 18 T cell receptor beta chains in this list originate from one sample, sequenced in a study of cytomegalovirus exposure and HLA in healthy donors. It was with 60 Vbeta and 13 Jbeta primers that the PCR ran. Only in-frame clones appear in the TCRdb table, and some are missing; sequencing was by immunoSEQ multiplex PCR. The sample gives around 170,000 clones, roughly 80% of which show up once; more than 2% is in the top ten. Source material: PBMCs. These receptors were collected from a man aged 55 to 70 in good health and CMV-seronegative.

This chain connects TRBV4-1 to TRBJ1-2; D may be TRBD1 (6 bases). Trimming left V 0 bases short and J 4 bases short, with 15 bases between. Per germline, CDR1 MGHRA and CDR2 YSYEKL. The CDR3 has 16 residues. The CDR3 DNA is TGCGCCAGCAGCCAAGAACGGGGGGGGCGCACCTATGGCTACACCTTC. It yields the protein CASSQERGGRTYGYTF.

The V call is TRBV7-5, the J call TRBJ2-7; the table assigns TRBD2, which was not confirmed against the DNA. TRBV7-5 is classified as a pseudogene. There are 16 residues in the CDR3. CDR3 sequence: CARSESVLAGVNEQYF. DNA for the CDR3: TGTGCCAGAAGCGAGAGTGTACTAGCGGGCGTCAACGAGCAGTACTTC.

J is TRBJ1-2 and V is TRBV4-1; 7 positions agree with TRBD1. Per germline, CDR1 MGHRA and CDR2 YSYEKL. CDR3 size: 14 residues. V gave up 2 bases and J gave up 2 bases; unmatched junction bases: 2. The CDR3 reads CASSQTGENYGYTF. The CDR3 DNA sequence: TGCGCCAGCAGCCAAACAGGGGAAAACTATGGCTACACCTTC.

Details on this clone: The sample holds other DNA sequences that translate to the same CDR3. The rearrangement uses TRBV9 and TRBJ2-1, with 10 bases matching TRBD2. The CDR3 has 16 amino acids. J gave up 5 bases and V 0 bases, and 5 bases lay outside the gene matches. Per germline, CDR1 SGDLS and CDR2 YYNGEE. The DNA for the CDR3 is TGTGCCAGCAGCGTAGGTGCTAGCGGGAGTCACAATGAGCAGTTCTTC. This sequence encodes CASSVGASGSHNEQFF.

The CDR3 coding sequence is TGTGCCAGCAGTTTATACAGCCTTGAAGCTTTCTTT. As protein: CASSLYSLEAFF. The gene calls are TRBV28 and TRBJ1-1; D is unresolved. The germline V and J ends were trimmed by 1 base and 7 bases, with 7 bases remaining between them. The germline gives CDR1 MDHEN, CDR2 SYDVKM. The CDR3 has 12 amino acids. Looking up the rest from reference TRBV28 and TRBJ1-1 gives the full variable domain: DVKVTQSSRYLVKRTGEKVFLECVQDMDHENMFWYRQDPGLGLRLIYFSYDVKMKEKGDIPEGYSVSREKKERFSLILESASTNQTSMYLCASSLYSLEAFFGQGTRLTVV.

This clone was counted only a few times. The chain has TRBV11-2 and TRBJ1-5; D ambiguous. This CDR3 comprises 13 residues. The germline V gene encodes CDR1 SGHAT and CDR2 FQNNGV. V was cut by 0 bases and J by 5 bases, with 5 bases left in between. The CDR3 nucleotides are TGTGCCAGCAGCTTAGAGAGGGATCAGCCCCAGCATTTT. Its protein is CASSLERDQPQHF.

This chain connects TRBV19 to TRBJ2-3, with TRBD1 identical over 11 bases. The CDR3 totals 14 residues. Germline CDR1 reads LNHDA; CDR2 reads SQIVND (reference sequence). V lost 4 bases, J lost 4 bases, and 1 base stayed unmatched. CDR3 in DNA: TGTGCCAGTAGTAGGGACAGGGGGTCAGATACGCAGTATTTT. Amino acid sequence: CASSRDRGSDTQYF. The variable domain in full, with the rest retrieved from reference TRBV19 and TRBJ2-3, is DGGITQSPKYLFRKEGQNVTLSCEQNLNHDAMYWYRQDPGQGLRLIYYSQIVNDFQKGDIAEGYSVSREKKESFPLTVTSAQKNPTAFYLCASSRDRGSDTQYFGPGTRLTVL.

The chain carries TRBV5-4 and TRBJ1-2, with 11 bases aligning to TRBD1. This CDR3 contains 17 residues. Trimming at V came to 2 bases and at J to 7 bases, leaving 13 bases not matched to a gene. Per the germline V gene, CDR1 is SGHNT and CDR2 is YYREEE (reference sequence). The CDR3 DNA follows: TGTGCCAGCAGCTTCGGTGCCGCGGACAGGGGGCGAAGTGGCTACACCTTC. Protein: CASSFGAADRGRSGYTF.

The chain joins TRBV19 to TRBJ2-6; TRBD1 matches 11 bases. In germline, CDR1 is LNHDA, CDR2 SQIVND (reference sequence). V trimming: 1 base; J trimming: 2 bases; junction bases outside the gene matches: 1. This CDR3 region has 17 residues. CDR3: CASSIGGQGAGANVLTF. Written as DNA, the CDR3 is TGTGCCAGTAGTATAGGGGGACAGGGGGCTGGGGCCAACGTCCTGACTTTC.

The chain combines TRBV12-5 with TRBJ1-3; TRBD1 might be the D (5 bases). Looked up from germline, CDR1 is LGHNT and CDR2 is FRNRAP. The CDR3 is 16 residues long. Trimming removed 5 bases at V and 0 bases at J, with 14 bases between. CDR3 amino acids: CASGPPGGGSGNTIYF. CDR3 sequence (DNA): TGTGCTAGTGGTCCCCCGGGGGGAGGCTCTGGAAACACCATATATTTT.

The chain links TRBV2 to TRBJ1-1; 7 bases are shared with TRBD1. The CDR3 runs 13 residues. CDR1 and CDR2 from the germline V gene are SNHLY and FYNNEI. V was clipped by 6 bases and J by 3 bases; unmatched bases: 4. CDR3 nucleotides: TGTGCCAGCAGGGTCGACAGGGACACTGAAGCTTTCTTT. The encoded protein is CASRVDRDTEAFF.

This sequence joins TRBV9 and TRBJ2-5, with D possibly being TRBD2 (8 bases). From germline, CDR1 is SGDLS and CDR2 YYNGEE. The CDR3 runs to 16 residues. Between the trimmed V and J ends, which lost 3 bases and 4 bases, there was a span of 19 bases. The CDR3 DNA is TGTGCCAGCAGCGCGGGGGGGACAGAGCTAGGAGAGACCCAGTACTTC. It translates to CASSAGGTELGETQYF.

The V gene is TRBV15, the J gene TRBJ2-2, with 11 nucleotides matching TRBD2. With 5 bases clipped from V and 5 bases from J, the junction kept 4 bases outside the gene matches. Germline CDR1 is LNHNV and CDR2 is YYDKDF (reference sequence). This CDR3 contains 15 residues. CDR3: CATSRLAGNTGELFF. The CDR3 nucleotides read TGTGCCACCAGCCGACTAGCGGGAAATACCGGGGAGCTGTTTTTT.

The V call is TRBV19, the J call TRBJ2-2; 10 bases map to TRBD1. Per the germline V gene, CDR1 is LNHDA and CDR2 is SQIVND (reference sequence). The V and J ends lost 4 bases and 7 bases, in that order; junction bases with no gene match: 6. The CDR3 covers 15 residues. In DNA, the CDR3 is TGTGCCAGTAGTAGGGGACAGGGGCTTGGCGGGGAGCTGTTTTTT. As protein: CASSRGQGLGGELFF.

This clone was observed a few times. The V gene is TRBV5-4, the J gene TRBJ1-2, with D possibly matching TRBD1 (6 bases). From germline, CDR1 is SGHNT and CDR2 YYREEE (reference sequence). Trimming took 0 bases from V and 7 from J, leaving 10 bases between them. This CDR3 contains 13 residues. In DNA form, the CDR3 reads TGTGCCAGCAGCTTGGAAACAGGGCTTGGCTACACCTTC. The encoded protein is CASSLETGLGYTF.

V gene TRBV19 combines with J gene TRBJ1-5; maybe TRBD1 (5 bases). From germline, CDR1 is LNHDA and CDR2 SQIVND (reference sequence). Between the trimmed V and J ends, which lost 3 bases and 5 bases, there was a span of 11 bases. This CDR3 has 14 amino acids. The CDR3 protein is CASSIQTADQPQHF. The DNA for the CDR3 is TGTGCCAGTAGTATTCAGACAGCCGATCAGCCCCAGCATTTT.

The chain recombines TRBV6-1 with TRBJ1-6; D gene unclear. The V gene's germline CDR1 is MNHNS and CDR2 SASEGT. The V end was cut by 6 bases, the J end by 0 bases, with 9 bases between. The CDR3 contains 15 residues. The CDR3 protein is CASSRESSYNSPLHF. The CDR3 DNA reads TGTGCCAGCAGCCGTGAGAGCTCCTATAATTCACCCCTCCACTTT.

The chain employs TRBV27 and TRBJ1-1, with TRBD1 matching over 7 bases. With 3 bases clipped from V and 8 bases from J, the junction kept 6 bases outside the gene matches. Germline CDR1 reads MNHEY; CDR2 reads SMNVEV (reference sequence). There are 13 residues in the CDR3. The CDR3, as DNA: TGTGCCAGCAGTTTTTCAGGGGGGTGGGAAGCTTTCTTT. This gives the protein CASSFSGGWEAFF.